This is a list of T cell receptor beta chains from one sample in a study of blood T cell repertoires in COVID-19. The assay was immunoSEQ multiplex PCR, and TCRdb's table has in-frame clones only and misses some. This table holds roughly 300,000 clones, roughly 85% found once. The sample taken for sequencing was peripheral blood. The receptors come from a woman aged 45-60 years who had recovered from COVID-19. CDR3s include the opening cysteine and the closing phenylalanine or tryptophan. D genes are given only for firm matches. Expanded clones are given a class, and other clones once, few, many or no size at all.

>TRBD2|.|TRBJ2-5|TRBV19
CASRPTSGGIVETQYF
TGTGCCAGTAGACCAACTAGCGGGGGAATAGTAGAGACCCAGTACTTC
>.|.|TRBJ1-2|TRBV27
CASTGGLFYGYTF
TGTGCCAGCACAGGAGGACTGTTCTATGGCTACACCTTC
>TRBD1|once|TRBJ2-7|TRBV27
CASSLLMGQRSYEQYF
TGTGCCAGCAGTTTACTTATGGGACAGCGATCTTACGAGCAGTACTTC
>.|.|TRBJ2-5|TRBV18
CASSPLAASIETQYF
TGTGCCAGCTCACCACTAGCCGCTTCTATTGAGACCCAGTACTTC
>.|.|TRBJ2-2|TRBV27
CASSSIFGELFF
TGTGCCAGCAGTTCCATTTTCGGGGAGCTGTTTTTT
>TRBD2|.|TRBJ2-1|TRBV7-7
CASSPHSGSTEQFF
TGTGCCAGCAGTCCCCATAGCGGGAGTACTGAGCAGTTCTTC
>TRBD1|.|TRBJ1-2|TRBV4-3
CASSPMSTGFWGYTF
TGCGCCAGCAGCCCCATGTCGACAGGGTTTTGGGGCTACACCTTC
>TRBD1|many|TRBJ2-7|TRBV6-2/TRBV6-3
CASSWGQGWDEQYF
TGTGCCAGCAGTTGGGGACAGGGATGGGACGAGCAGTACTTC
>TRBD1|.|TRBJ2-5|TRBV14
CASSPVTGGFETQYF
TGTGCCAGCAGCCCCGTGACAGGGGGTTTCGAGACCCAGTACTTC
>TRBD2|.|TRBJ2-1|TRBV27
CASSPGLAGDPWINEQFF
TGTGCCAGCAGTCCCGGACTAGCGGGAGACCCCTGGATCAATGAGCAGTTCTTC
>TRBD1|.|TRBJ2-4|TRBV18
CASSQQTGVMDKNIQYF
TGTGCCAGCTCACAGCAGACAGGGGTAATGGACAAAAACATTCAGTACTTC
>.|.|TRBJ2-1|TRBV12-3/TRBV12-4
CASSPGLNQFF
TGTGCCAGCAGTCCTGGGCTCAATCAGTTCTTC
>.|.|TRBJ1-2|TRBV29-1
CSVVGHSLYGYTF
TGCAGCGTGGTCGGACATTCCCTCTATGGCTACACCTTC
>TRBD1|.|TRBJ2-7|TRBV27
CASTLATGGHEQYF
TGTGCCAGCACCCTAGCTACAGGGGGCCACGAGCAGTACTTC
>.|.|TRBJ2-2|TRBV6-5
CASSYPSGELFF
TGTGCCAGCAGTTATCCCAGCGGGGAGCTGTTTTTT
>TRBD1|.|TRBJ1-5|TRBV6-2/TRBV6-3
CASSGQGNNQPQHF
TGTGCCAGCAGTGGACAGGGTAACAATCAGCCCCAGCATTTT
>.|.|TRBJ2-5|TRBV3-1/TRBV3-2
CASHSGIMDSEKPQETQYF
TGTGCCAGCCACTCGGGGATTATGGATAGCGAGAAGCCTCAAGAGACCCAGTACTTC
>TRBD1|.|TRBJ2-1|TRBV12-5
CASGGSGQEYNEQFF
TGTGCTAGTGGAGGGTCGGGACAGGAATACAATGAGCAGTTCTTC
>TRBD2|.|TRBJ2-1|TRBV11-2
CASSYTRLAGYNEQFF
TGTGCCAGCAGCTACACTCGACTAGCGGGGTACAATGAGCAGTTCTTC
>TRBD2|.|TRBJ2-7|TRBV7-2
CASSLSLAGGSYEQYF
TGTGCCAGCAGCTTATCGCTAGCGGGAGGATCCTACGAGCAGTACTTC
>TRBD1|.|TRBJ2-3|TRBV28
CASSDPAQGAGDTQYF
TGTGCCAGCAGTGACCCAGCACAGGGGGCTGGAGATACGCAGTATTTT
>TRBD1|few|TRBJ1-5|TRBV7-9
CASSPGQGEQPQHF
TGTGCCAGCAGCCCGGGACAGGGAGAGCAGCCCCAGCATTTT
>TRBD1|.|TRBJ1-1|TRBV7-2
CASSPRQGWNTEAFF
TGTGCCAGCAGCCCAAGACAGGGTTGGAACACTGAAGCTTTCTTT
>.|.|TRBJ1-1|TRBV12-3/TRBV12-4
CASSNGHYTEAFF
TGTGCCAGCAGTAACGGACATTACACTGAAGCTTTCTTT
>.|.|TRBJ1-1|TRBV30
CAWRVGFGTEAFF
TGTGCCTGGAGAGTTGGTTTCGGGACAGAAGCTTTCTTT
>.|.|TRBJ1-1|TRBV29-1
CSAGAGKFERSTEAFF
TGCAGCGCCGGCGCCGGTAAATTTGAAAGGAGCACTGAAGCTTTCTTT
>.|.|TRBJ1-2|TRBV2
CASSPRRGTIHYGYTF
TGTGCCAGCAGTCCCCGCAGGGGCACCATTCACTATGGCTACACCTTC
>TRBD2|once|TRBJ2-7|TRBV25-1
CACGEGDYEQYF
TGTGCTTGCGGGGAGGGTGACTACGAGCAGTACTTC
>.|.|TRBJ2-3|TRBV5-1
CASSPRRGDTQYF
TGCGCCAGCAGTCCCCGGCGGGGAGATACGCAGTATTTT
>TRBD1|.|TRBJ2-1|TRBV3-1/TRBV3-2
CASSQVGQRFYNEQFF
TGTGCCAGCAGCCAAGTGGGACAGAGATTCTACAATGAGCAGTTCTTC
>.|few|TRBJ2-2|TRBV18
CASSLEEPYGELFF
TGTGCCAGCTCACTAGAAGAACCGTACGGGGAGCTGTTTTTT
>.|.|TRBJ2-2|TRBV7-7
CASSMSTGELFF
TGTGCCAGCAGCATGAGCACCGGGGAGCTGTTTTTT
>TRBD1|.|TRBJ2-3|TRBV19
CASSIGTGGTDTQYF
TGTGCCAGTAGTATAGGGACAGGGGGCACAGATACGCAGTATTTT
>.|many|TRBJ1-5|TRBV6-2/TRBV6-3
CASSYRGSNQPQHF
TGTGCCAGCAGTTACAGAGGGAGCAATCAGCCCCAGCATTTT
>.|.|TRBJ1-1|TRBV28
CASRAPVNTEAFF
TGTGCCAGCAGAGCCCCGGTAAACACTGAAGCTTTCTTT
>.|.|TRBJ2-5|TRBV9
CASSVAQGVRSRREETQYF
TGTGCCAGCAGCGTAGCTCAAGGCGTTCGGTCTCGGAGAGAAGAGACCCAGTACTTC
>TRBD1|.|TRBJ2-5|TRBV6-1
CASSEALRDRGETQYF
TGTGCCAGCAGTGAAGCGCTTCGGGACAGGGGAGAGACCCAGTACTTC
>.|.|TRBJ1-1|TRBV18
CASSPGRENTEAFF
TGTGCCAGCTCACCAGGACGGGAGAACACTGAAGCTTTCTTT
>.|.|TRBJ1-4|TRBV4-2
CASSQVGQGLEKLFF
TGTGCCAGCAGCCAAGTTGGTCAGGGCCTTGAAAAACTGTTTTTT
>.|.|TRBJ1-6|TRBV19
CASSTTRGYNSPLHF
TGTGCCAGTAGTACCACCCGGGGCTATAATTCACCCCTCCACTTT
>TRBD2|.|TRBJ2-7|TRBV18
CASSPRSSGRPYEQYF
TGTGCCAGCTCACCACGCTCTAGCGGGAGACCCTACGAGCAGTACTTC
>.|.|TRBJ2-3|TRBV2
CASSEALVTDTQYF
TGTGCCAGCAGTGAAGCGCTAGTAACAGATACGCAGTATTTT
>.|.|TRBJ1-4|TRBV7-2
CASSLGPQNEKLFF
TGTGCCAGCAGCTTAGGGCCCCAAAATGAAAAACTGTTTTTT
>.|.|TRBJ1-1|TRBV5-5
CASSLVWSRENTEAFF
TGTGCCAGCAGCTTGGTTTGGTCGAGAGAGAACACTGAAGCTTTCTTT
>.|.|TRBJ1-2|TRBV28
CASSSAQGSGYTF
TGTGCCAGCAGTTCGGCTCAGGGCTCTGGCTACACCTTC
>TRBD2|.|TRBJ2-1|TRBV27
CASSIPSGTTKYIDEQFF
TGTGCCAGCAGTATACCTAGCGGGACTACAAAGTATATAGATGAGCAGTTCTTC
>.|.|TRBJ1-5|TRBV27
CASSLSFNQPQHF
TGTGCCAGCAGTTTGTCATTCAATCAGCCCCAGCATTTT
>TRBD1|.|TRBJ2-6|TRBV5-4
CASSLALGQVSSGANVLTF
TGTGCCAGCAGCTTGGCCTTGGGACAGGTGTCCTCTGGGGCCAACGTCCTGACTTTC
>.|.|TRBJ1-6|TRBV28
CASSFPAEAYNSPLHF
TGTGCCAGCAGTTTCCCGGCAGAGGCCTATAATTCACCCCTCCACTTT
>.|few|TRBJ1-2|TRBV6-1
CASSDYRDGYTF
TGTGCCAGCAGTGATTACAGGGATGGCTACACCTTC
>TRBD2|few|TRBJ2-3|TRBV2
CASSDGGLAGAKDTQYF
TGTGCCAGCAGTGACGGGGGACTAGCGGGAGCGAAGGATACGCAGTATTTT
>TRBD1|.|TRBJ1-3|TRBV7-2
CASSPTGPSSGNTIYF
TGTGCCAGCAGCCCGACAGGGCCCAGCTCTGGAAACACCATATATTTT
>TRBD2|.|TRBJ2-5|TRBV7-3
CASSLSGAGGAIQETQYF
TGTGCCAGCAGCTTATCGGGGGCGGGGGGCGCAATCCAAGAGACCCAGTACTTC
>TRBD2|.|TRBJ2-1|TRBV28
CASSLTSGINEQFF
TGTGCCAGCAGTTTGACTAGCGGGATCAATGAGCAGTTCTTC
>.|.|TRBJ1-6|TRBV30
CGASFGRGDSPLHF
TGTGGGGCCTCGTTTGGGAGGGGTGATTCACCCCTCCACTTT
>.|.|TRBJ2-4|TRBV3-1/TRBV3-2
CASSQAGQPNIQYF
TGTGCCAGCAGCCAAGCGGGACAACCAAACATTCAGTACTTC
>.|.|TRBJ2-7|TRBV28
CASSVAGPTYEQYF
TGTGCCAGCAGTGTAGCAGGGCCCACCTACGAGCAGTACTTC
>.|.|TRBJ2-2|TRBV19
CASTPKRQANTGELFF
TGTGCCAGTACCCCAAAGCGGCAGGCGAACACCGGGGAGCTGTTTTTT
>.|.|TRBJ1-2|TRBV19
CASSIMAYGYTF
TGTGCCAGTAGTATAATGGCCTATGGCTACACCTTC